These 29 T cell receptor beta chains came from one sample sequenced in a study of blood T cell repertoires in COVID-19. TCRdb keeps only in-frame clones here, not all; method: immunoSEQ multiplex PCR. The data contain around 150,000 clones, around 73% of them singletons. The sample consisted of peripheral blood. Source of these receptors: a woman aged 45-65 years with active or convalescent COVID-19.

The V call is TRBV7-2, the J call TRBJ2-7, with 9 nucleotides matching TRBD2. CDR1 SGHTA and CDR2 FQGNSA come from the germline V gene. The V and J ends lost 3 bases and 2 bases, in that order; junction bases with no gene match: 5. The CDR3 is 15 amino acids. In DNA form, the CDR3 reads TGTGCCAGCAGCTTGGGGACTAGCTCCCCCTACGAGCAGTACTTC. Amino acids: CASSLGTSSPYEQYF.

This chain connects TRBV4-1 to TRBJ1-6; tentative D call: TRBD1 (6 bases). Germline CDR1 MGHRA, CDR2 YSYEKL. V was clipped by 4 bases and J by 10 bases, with 14 bases between them. The CDR3 runs 14 residues. The CDR3 reads CASSLGGGGSPLHF. The CDR3 nucleotides read TGCGCCAGCAGCCTCGGAGGGGGGGGATCACCCCTCCACTTT.

The V and J genes are TRBV4-1 and TRBJ2-1; possible D gene TRBD2, 6 bases. The CDR3 runs to 15 residues. Trimming shortened V by 5 bases and J by 8 bases, and 19 bases separated the two germline ends. Germline CDR1 reads MGHRA; CDR2 reads YSYEKL. The CDR3 spells CASSRWGEGLDEQFF. CDR3 nucleotide sequence: TGCGCCAGCAGCAGGTGGGGGGAAGGTCTCGATGAGCAGTTCTTC.

The chain links TRBV28 to TRBJ2-1; 7 positions match TRBD1. In germline, CDR1 is MDHEN, CDR2 SYDVKM. This CDR3 spans 14 amino acids. V lost 4 bases, J lost 2 bases, and 2 bases stayed unmatched. CDR3 residues: CASSSGQAYNEQFF. The CDR3, as DNA: TGTGCCAGCAGTTCTGGACAGGCCTACAATGAGCAGTTCTTC.

The chain joins TRBV19 to TRBJ2-3; D unclear. In germline, CDR1 is LNHDA, CDR2 SQIVND (reference sequence). The V gene lost 5 bases and the J gene lost 2 bases, with 11 bases spanning the gap. The CDR3 covers 14 residues. The CDR3 region is CASSSRTNTDTQYF. DNA for the CDR3: TGTGCCAGTAGTTCTCGCACTAACACAGATACGCAGTATTTT.

This clone was picked up one time. The V call is TRBV18, the J call TRBJ2-1; no clear D. This CDR3 comprises 14 residues. Trimming took off 0 bases at V and 10 bases at J, with 13 bases between the two ends. Per germline, CDR1 KGHSH and CDR2 LQKENI. CDR3: CASSPPVPDAEQFF. CDR3 DNA sequence: TGTGCCAGCTCACCACCGGTTCCTGATGCGGAGCAGTTCTTC.

The chain couples TRBV9 to TRBJ1-2, with 8 nucleotides matching TRBD1. The V gene's germline CDR1 is SGDLS and CDR2 YYNGEE. V dropped 3 bases and J dropped 7; count of bases not matched to a gene: 11. The CDR3 is made up of 15 amino acids. The CDR3 loop reads CASSDLGQGGGGYTF. CDR3 bases: TGTGCCAGCAGCGATCTTGGACAGGGAGGGGGTGGCTACACCTTC. Supplemented by reference TRBV9 and TRBJ1-2, the full variable domain reads DSGVTQTPKHLITATGQRVTLRCSPRSGDLSVYWYQQSLDQGLQFLIQYYNGEERAKGNILERFSAQQFPDLHSELNLSSLELGDSALYFCASSDLGQGGGGYTFGSGTRLTVV.

The chain couples TRBV29-1 to TRBJ1-1; 8 bases fit TRBD1. V dropped 4 bases and J dropped 0; count of bases not matched to a gene: 4. Germline lookup yields CDR1 SQVTM and CDR2 ANQGSEA. The CDR3 has 14 amino acids. The CDR3 DNA sequence: TGCAGCGTTGTCGGACAGGGAATGAACACTGAAGCTTTCTTT. Protein sequence: CSVVGQGMNTEAFF.

This chain uses TRBV4-3 with TRBJ2-2; tentatively, D is TRBD1 (6 bases). The CDR3 has 15 residues. Trimming stripped 3 bases from V and 2 bases from J, with 10 bases between. Germline CDR1 and CDR2: LGHNA and YSLEER. The CDR3 is CASSHGTSNTGELFF. The CDR3 DNA is TGCGCCAGCAGCCATGGGACATCTAACACCGGGGAGCTGTTTTTT.

Only one count was recorded for this clone. The V call is TRBV28, the J call TRBJ1-5; D remains unclear. Germline-derived CDR1 and CDR2 are MDHEN and SYDVKM. Trimming stripped 4 bases from V and 2 bases from J, with 12 bases between. CDR3 size: 15 residues. The CDR3 here is CASSSLPSGNQPQHF. CDR3 coding DNA: TGTGCCAGCAGTTCCCTTCCCAGTGGCAATCAGCCCCAGCATTTT. Combining the CDR3 with reference TRBV28 and TRBJ1-5 gives the whole variable domain DVKVTQSSRYLVKRTGEKVFLECVQDMDHENMFWYRQDPGLGLRLIYFSYDVKMKEKGDIPEGYSVSREKKERFSLILESASTNQTSMYLCASSSLPSGNQPQHFGDGTRLSIL.

This clone has only a few counts. The genes are TRBV9 and TRBJ2-2, with 7 bases aligning to TRBD2. The CDR3 sequence is 16 residues long. V lost 7 bases, J lost 6 bases, and 15 bases stayed unmatched. Germline CDR1 reads SGDLS; CDR2 reads YYNGEE. CDR3: CASQPGPAGLSGELFF. In DNA, the CDR3 is TGTGCCAGCCAACCGGGTCCAGCGGGACTGTCCGGGGAGCTGTTTTTT.

The rearrangement joins TRBV19 to TRBJ1-5; the match to TRBD1 covers 8 bases. Germline V gene data show CDR1 as LNHDA and CDR2 as SQIVND (reference sequence). V shed 5 bases and J 6 bases; nucleotides not matched to a gene: 6. CDR3 size: 14 residues. CDR3: CASSSQGEAQPQHF. CDR3 sequence (DNA): TGTGCCAGTAGTTCACAGGGGGAGGCTCAGCCCCAGCATTTT.

The chain has TRBV19 and TRBJ1-5, with 8 bases lining up with TRBD1. V trimming: 9 bases; J trimming: 1 base; junction bases outside the gene matches: 2. The CDR3 is 13 amino acids. Germline values: CDR1 LNHDA, CDR2 SQIVND (reference sequence). The CDR3 here is CASRDRSNQPQHF. The CDR3 DNA is TGTGCCAGCCGGGACAGGAGCAATCAGCCCCAGCATTTT.

CDR3 sequence reads: CASSQRPSGGEVTGELFF. For the CDR3, the DNA is TGTGCCAGCAGCCAACGCCCTAGCGGGGGGGAGGTCACCGGGGAGCTGTTTTTT. J is TRBJ2-2 and V is TRBV4-2; 12 bases fit TRBD2. V dropped 2 bases and J dropped 4; count of bases not matched to a gene: 8. This CDR3 comprises 18 residues. Looked up from germline, CDR1 is LGHNA and CDR2 is YNFKEQ.

This clone has only a few counts. V and J are TRBV24-1 and TRBJ2-1; TRBD2 is a possible D gene (6 bases). Per germline, CDR1 KGHDR and CDR2 SFDVKD. V shed 3 bases and J shed 6 bases, with 14 bases lying between them. The CDR3 consists of 15 residues. In DNA form, the CDR3 reads TGTGCCACCAGTGATGCCCCCGGGACTCTCAATGAGCAGTTCTTC. Residues: CATSDAPGTLNEQFF.

The chain is built from TRBV30 and TRBJ1-1, with 9 nucleotides matching TRBD1. The CDR3 has 14 amino acids. Germline CDR1 is GTSNPN and CDR2 is SVGIG (reference sequence). V gave up 2 bases and J gave up 5 bases; unmatched junction bases: 6. CDR3 in DNA: TGTGCCTGGAGTCACAGGGGGCGGATAACTGAAGCTTTCTTT. This gives the protein CAWSHRGRITEAFF.

This chain links TRBV7-2 with TRBJ1-3; D possibly corresponds to TRBD1 (5 bases). The CDR3 loop spans 15 amino acids. Deletions cut 0 bases from V and 7 bases from J, with 13 bases between. Germline CDR1 and CDR2: SGHTA and FQGNSA. The DNA of the CDR3 is TGTGCCAGCAGCTTAGCGATTCGGACACCTAACACCATATATTTT. Its translation is CASSLAIRTPNTIYF.

CDR3 nucleotide sequence: TGCAGCGTCGAGGGTCCTCGCGGGAGTTCCTACGAGCAGTACTTC. Its protein product is CSVEGPRGSSYEQYF. The genes are TRBV29-1 and TRBJ2-7; 7 nucleotides match TRBD2. J lost 1 base, V lost 6 bases, and 12 bases had no gene match. Germline V gene lookup returns CDR1 SQVTM and CDR2 ANQGSEA. The CDR3 contains 15 residues.

This sequence joins TRBV5-1 and TRBJ2-7; 7 nucleotides agree with TRBD2. J was trimmed by 2 bases and V by 4 bases; bases with no gene match: 6. This CDR3 region has 14 residues. Germline V lookup: CDR1 SGHRS, CDR2 YFSETQ. CDR3: CASSPQGGTYEQYF. CDR3 nucleotides: TGCGCCAGCAGCCCCCAGGGAGGGACCTACGAGCAGTACTTC.

The chain combines TRBV11-1 with TRBJ1-1; D unclear. V lost 5 bases and J 9 bases, leaving 16 bases between the germline ends. This CDR3 is 13 amino acids long. CDR1 is SGHAT, CDR2 FQDESV, per germline (reference sequence). In DNA form, the CDR3 reads TGTGCCAGCAGCCCCCCTGCGCGGAGGCAAGCTTTCTTT. Its translation: CASSPPARRQAFF.

The chain employs TRBV9 and TRBJ2-2; D is uncertain. CDR1 and CDR2 (germline): SGDLS, YYNGEE. Trimming stripped 4 bases from V and 2 bases from J, with 9 bases between. There are 14 residues in the CDR3. The CDR3 sequence: CASSRNINTGELFF. DNA of the CDR3: TGTGCCAGCAGCCGCAACATTAACACCGGGGAGCTGTTTTTT.

This rearrangement joins TRBV10-1 to TRBJ1-1, with 7 nucleotides matching TRBD1. The CDR3 contains 14 residues. The germline CDR1 and CDR2 sequences are WNHNN and SYGVQD (reference sequence). Germline trimming cut 4 bases from V and 6 bases from J; bases unmatched to any gene: 8. The CDR3 protein is CASSGRGTEAEAFF. The CDR3, as DNA: TGCGCCAGCAGTGGGAGGGGGACAGAGGCTGAAGCTTTCTTT.

The chain combines TRBV9 with TRBJ1-2; D is unclear. CDR3 length: 14 residues. V lost 0 bases, J lost 4 bases, and 10 bases lay in between. Germline V gene lookup returns CDR1 SGDLS and CDR2 YYNGEE. The CDR3 reads CASSVATAGYGYTF. DNA of the CDR3: TGTGCCAGCAGCGTAGCTACTGCGGGCTATGGCTACACCTTC.

This clone was observed a handful of times. The chain combines TRBV30 with TRBJ2-1, with D possibly being TRBD2 (5 bases). The CDR3 spans 12 residues. Germline CDR1 reads GTSNPN; CDR2 reads SVGIG (reference sequence). Deletions cut 5 bases from V and 5 bases from J, with 10 bases between. The DNA of the CDR3 is TGTGCCTGGGGTGGACTTAACAATGAGCAGTTCTTC. As protein: CAWGGLNNEQFF.

The chain recombines TRBV6-1 with TRBJ1-2; TRBD1 might be the D (6 bases). V was shortened by 3 bases and J by 2 bases, with 10 bases between the two germline ends. The CDR3 consists of 14 residues. Per the germline V gene, CDR1 is MNHNS and CDR2 is SASEGT. The CDR3 DNA is TGTGCCAGCAGTGACAGGGGTTGGAACTATGGCTACACCTTC. It codes for CASSDRGWNYGYTF.

This clone was observed a single time. The rearrangement joins TRBV6-5 to TRBJ1-3, with 9 bases aligning to TRBD1. The CDR3 runs 15 residues. V shed 5 bases, J shed 2 bases, and the junction held 4 bases outside the gene matches. CDR1 and CDR2 from the germline V gene are MNHEY and SVGAGI. The CDR3 DNA sequence: TGTGCCAGCAGTCAACAGGGGGCGCCTGGAAACACCATATATTTT. This encodes CASSQQGAPGNTIYF.

This rearrangement joins TRBV6-5 to TRBJ1-2; D remains ambiguous. Germline V lookup: CDR1 MNHEY, CDR2 SVGAGI. The CDR3 contains 13 residues. Deletions cut 6 bases from V and 7 bases from J, with 15 bases between. CDR3: CASRAVTESGYTF. DNA of the CDR3: TGTGCCAGCAGAGCCGTTACAGAAAGTGGCTACACCTTC.

The chain carries TRBV19 and TRBJ2-6; 9 positions agree with TRBD1. V lost 5 bases, J lost 0 bases, and 5 bases stayed unmatched. Germline V gene lookup returns CDR1 LNHDA and CDR2 SQIVND (reference sequence). The CDR3 is 17 amino acids. This chain's CDR3 is CASSSGQGFSGANVLTF. CDR3 sequence (DNA): TGTGCCAGTAGTTCGGGACAGGGATTCTCTGGGGCCAACGTCCTGACTTTC.

The chain has TRBV11-2 and TRBJ2-1; TRBD2 might be the D (6 bases). This CDR3 contains 14 residues. The germline gives CDR1 SGHAT, CDR2 FQNNGV. Trimming removed 6 bases from V and 7 bases from J, with 16 bases in between. CDR3 region: CASSQTSVANEQFF. CDR3 DNA sequence: TGTGCCAGCAGTCAGACTAGTGTTGCGAATGAGCAGTTCTTC. Combining the CDR3 with reference TRBV11-2 and TRBJ2-1 gives the whole variable domain EAGVAQSPRYKIIEKRQSVAFWCNPISGHATLYWYQQILGQGPKLLIQFQNNGVVDDSQLPKDRFSAERLKGVDSTLKIQPAKLEDSAVYLCASSQTSVANEQFFGPGTRLTVL.